The clone carrying this TCR beta chain was observed a single time. Per the authors' pipeline: Estimation of nucleated cell counts was performed using reference gene primer amplification. Only in-frame clones appear in the TCRdb table, and some are missing; sequencing was by immunoSEQ multiplex PCR. Clonal size and the V and J genes are those of that table, whereas D and trimming came from the DNA. The sample has 30,000 to 35,000 clones, about 90% seen once; the top ten hold 44%. The sample originates from a study of blood T cell repertoires in COVID-19. Study in general: Samples taken during acute and convalescent COVID-19 were collected in the United States, Italy and Spain. T cells, B-cell-depleted T cells, or PBMCs provided the cDNA or gDNA that served as material.

Sequenced input: peripheral blood. The TCR sequence derives from a human donor in a cohort sampled during active COVID-19.

The chain's CDR3 is CASSPDRGVINEQFF. CDR3 in DNA: TGCGCCAGCAGCCCGGACAGGGGAGTAATCAATGAGCAGTTCTTC. The chain couples TRBV5-1 to TRBJ2-1, with TRBD1 matching 9 bases. CDR1 is SGHRS, CDR2 YFSETQ, per germline. The CDR3 runs to 15 residues. J lost 6 bases, V lost 4 bases, and 8 bases had no gene match. Combining the CDR3 with reference TRBV5-1 and TRBJ2-1 gives the whole variable domain KAGVTQTPRYLIKTRGQQVTLSCSPISGHRSVSWYQQTPGQGLQFLFEYFSETQRNKGNFPGRFSGRQFSNSRSEMNVSTLELGDSALYLCASSPDRGVINEQFFGPGTRLTVL.